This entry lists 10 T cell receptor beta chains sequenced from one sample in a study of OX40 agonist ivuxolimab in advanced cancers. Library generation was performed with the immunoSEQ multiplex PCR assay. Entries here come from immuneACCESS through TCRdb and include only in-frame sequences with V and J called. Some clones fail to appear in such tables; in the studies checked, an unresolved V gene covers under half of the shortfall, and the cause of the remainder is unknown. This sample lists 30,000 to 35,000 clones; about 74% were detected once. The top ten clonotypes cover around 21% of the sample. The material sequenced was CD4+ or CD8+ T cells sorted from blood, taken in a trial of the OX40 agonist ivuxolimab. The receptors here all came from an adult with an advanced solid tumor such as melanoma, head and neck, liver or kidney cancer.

Here the CDR3 DNA reads TGCGCCAGCAGCTCGGGACCGTCTGATAATGAAAAACTGTTTTTT. It yields the protein CASSSGPSDNEKLFF. V usage is TRBV5-1 and J usage is TRBJ1-4; D might be TRBD1 (5 bases). Germline values: CDR1 SGHRS, CDR2 YFSETQ. CDR3 size: 15 residues. V was trimmed by 3 bases and J by 4 bases, leaving 13 bases between them.

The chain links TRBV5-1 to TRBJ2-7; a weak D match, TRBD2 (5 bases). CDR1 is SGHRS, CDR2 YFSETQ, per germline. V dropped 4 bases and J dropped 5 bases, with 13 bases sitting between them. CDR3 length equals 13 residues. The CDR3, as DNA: TGCGCCAGCAGCGAAGTTGGGAGCGACGAGCAGTACGTC. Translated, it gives CASSEVGSDEQYV.

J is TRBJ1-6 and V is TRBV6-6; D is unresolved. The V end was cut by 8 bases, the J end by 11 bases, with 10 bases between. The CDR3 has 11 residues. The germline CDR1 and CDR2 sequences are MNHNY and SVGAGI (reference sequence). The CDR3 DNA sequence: TGTGCCAGCTCGGACGTCCCACCCCTCCACTTT. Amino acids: CASSDVPPLHF.

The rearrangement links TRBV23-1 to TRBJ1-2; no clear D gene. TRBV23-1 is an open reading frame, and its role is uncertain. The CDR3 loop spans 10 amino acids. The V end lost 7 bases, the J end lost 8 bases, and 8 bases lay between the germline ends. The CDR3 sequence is CASISVGYTF. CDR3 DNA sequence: TGCGCCAGCATTTCAGTGGGCTACACCTTC.

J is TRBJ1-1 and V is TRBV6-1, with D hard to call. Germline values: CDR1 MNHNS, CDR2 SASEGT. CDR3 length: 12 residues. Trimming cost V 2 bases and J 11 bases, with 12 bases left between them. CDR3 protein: CASSESSSGAFF. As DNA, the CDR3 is TGTGCCAGCAGTGAATCGTCAAGCGGGGCTTTCTTT.

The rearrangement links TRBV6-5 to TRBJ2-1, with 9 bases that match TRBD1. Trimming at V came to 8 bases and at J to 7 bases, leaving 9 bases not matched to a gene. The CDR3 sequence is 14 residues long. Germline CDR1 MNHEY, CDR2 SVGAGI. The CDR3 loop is CASGTRGQGNEQFF. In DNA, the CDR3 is TGTGCCAGCGGGACCCGGGGACAGGGTAATGAGCAGTTCTTC.

Written as DNA, the CDR3 is TGCGCCAGCAGCCAATCAGGGAGCGGGGGGCCCTACAATGAGCAGTTCTTC. Its translation is CASSQSGSGGPYNEQFF. This chain uses TRBV4-1 with TRBJ2-1; 9 nucleotides align to TRBD2. Trimming took 2 bases from V and 2 from J; bases not matched to a gene: 7. The CDR3 contains 17 residues. Germline CDR1 MGHRA, CDR2 YSYEKL.

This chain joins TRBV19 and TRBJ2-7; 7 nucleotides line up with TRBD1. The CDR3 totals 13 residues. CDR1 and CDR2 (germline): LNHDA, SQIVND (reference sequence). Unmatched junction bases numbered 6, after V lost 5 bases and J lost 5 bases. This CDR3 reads CASSPTGVHEQYF. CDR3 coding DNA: TGTGCCAGTAGTCCAACAGGGGTCCACGAGCAGTACTTC.

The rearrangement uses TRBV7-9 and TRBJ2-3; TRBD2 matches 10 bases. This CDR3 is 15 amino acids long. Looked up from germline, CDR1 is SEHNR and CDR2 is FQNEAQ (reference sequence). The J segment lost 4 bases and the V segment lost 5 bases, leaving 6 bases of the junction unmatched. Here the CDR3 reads CASSPPSGGADTQYF. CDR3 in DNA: TGTGCCAGCAGCCCGCCTAGCGGGGGTGCAGATACGCAGTATTTT.

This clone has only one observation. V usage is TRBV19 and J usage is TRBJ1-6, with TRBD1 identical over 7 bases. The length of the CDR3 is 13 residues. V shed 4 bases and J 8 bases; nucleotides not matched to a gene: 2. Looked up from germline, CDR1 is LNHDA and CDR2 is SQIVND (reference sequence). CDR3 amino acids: CASSKDRDSPLHF. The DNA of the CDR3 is TGTGCCAGTAGTAAAGACAGGGATTCACCCCTCCACTTT.